What follows are 8 T cell receptor beta chains derived from one specimen sequenced in a study of cytomegalovirus exposure and HLA in healthy donors. In the PCR, 60 Vbeta and 13 Jbeta primers were used. The table came from immunoSEQ multiplex PCR; TCRdb's copy has only in-frame clones and leaves some out. The data contain under 200,000 clones, roughly 73% of them singletons. Sequencing was carried out using PBMCs. Every receptor here comes from a male donor in good health and CMV-seronegative.

This chain uses TRBV7-3 with TRBJ2-6; TRBD1 aligns across 9 bases. Germline lookup yields CDR1 SGHTA and CDR2 FQGTGA. Trimming at V came to 5 bases and at J to 2 bases, leaving 4 bases not matched to a gene. The CDR3 runs to 16 residues. Here the CDR3 reads CASSQRQGAGANVLTF. The CDR3 DNA reads TGTGCCAGCAGCCAAAGACAGGGGGCTGGGGCCAACGTCCTGACTTTC.

This clone was observed a few times. The genes are TRBV29-1 and TRBJ2-4; D is possibly TRBD1 (6 bases). The V end was cut by 2 bases, the J end by 1 base, with 9 bases between. CDR1 is SQVTM, CDR2 ANQGSEA, per germline. The CDR3 covers 14 residues. CDR3 bases: TGCAGCGTTGAAACAGGGAAGGCCAAAAACATTCAGTACTTC. As protein: CSVETGKAKNIQYF.

This chain joins TRBV7-9 and TRBJ2-1; 7 nucleotides line up with TRBD2. CDR1 is SEHNR and CDR2 is FQNEAQ in the germline V gene (reference sequence). The CDR3 extends over 17 amino acids. J gave up 1 base and V 5 bases, and 11 bases lay outside the gene matches. The CDR3 reads CASSGRRGAGSYNEQFF. In DNA form, the CDR3 reads TGTGCCAGCAGCGGACGTCGGGGAGCGGGGTCCTACAATGAGCAGTTCTTC.

The V and J genes are TRBV9 and TRBJ1-4; a possible D gene is TRBD1 (6 bases). This CDR3 comprises 14 residues. CDR1 and CDR2 from the germline V gene are SGDLS and YYNGEE. V shed 6 bases and J shed 4 bases, with 13 bases lying between them. This chain's CDR3 is CASTSGTLNEKLFF. The CDR3 DNA is TGTGCCAGCACCTCCGGGACACTTAATGAAAAACTGTTTTTT.

This rearrangement joins TRBV5-5 to TRBJ2-7, with TRBD2 as a possible D gene (6 bases). CDR1 is SGHKS and CDR2 is YYEKEE in the germline V gene (reference sequence). V dropped 3 bases and J dropped 1 base, with 14 bases sitting between them. CDR3 length equals 15 residues. CDR3 in DNA: TGTGCCAGCAGCTGCCCGGGAGATAATTCCTACGAGCAGTACTTC. As protein: CASSCPGDNSYEQYF.

The V and J genes are TRBV7-3 and TRBJ2-5, with a possible D match to TRBD2 (6 bases). CDR1 is SGHTA and CDR2 is FQGTGA in the germline V gene. The CDR3 sequence is 16 residues long. Trimming cost V 4 bases and J 2 bases, with 17 bases left between them. The CDR3 DNA is TGTGCCAGCAGCTCTCCGTCGGCGGGACCTCAAGAGACCCAGTACTTC. Translating it yields CASSSPSAGPQETQYF. Full variable domain (remainder filled in from reference TRBV7-3 and TRBJ2-5): GAGVSQTPSNKVTEKGKYVELRCDPISGHTALYWYRQSLGQGPEFLIYFQGTGAADDSGLPNDRFFAVRPEGSVSTLKIQRTERGDSAVYLCASSSPSAGPQETQYFGPGTRLLVL.

CDR3 residues: CAISRDNWEQFF. For the CDR3, the DNA is TGTGCCATCAGCCGGGACAATTGGGAGCAGTTCTTC. The V gene is TRBV10-3, the J gene TRBJ2-1; D perhaps matches TRBD1 (6 bases). From germline, CDR1 is ENHRY and CDR2 SYGVKD. This CDR3 has 12 amino acids. V was clipped by 6 bases and J by 10 bases, with 13 bases between them.

This clone was seen only a few times. The CDR3 region has the DNA TGTGCCAGCTCCCAGCTGGGAGGGGAGGGCACAGATACGCAGTATTTT. Protein sequence: CASSQLGGEGTDTQYF. The chain combines TRBV18 with TRBJ2-3, with 7 bases fitting TRBD2. Germline V gene lookup returns CDR1 KGHSH and CDR2 LQKENI. This CDR3 spans 16 amino acids. Trimming removed 6 bases from V and 1 base from J; junction bases left unmatched: 10.